A single sample is the source of the 14 T cell receptor beta chains below, sequenced in a study of cytomegalovirus exposure and HLA in healthy donors. The study ran its PCR with 60 Vbeta and 13 Jbeta primers. Profiling relied on immunoSEQ multiplex PCR, and the TCRdb table lists in-frame clones only, not all of them. The table shows roughly 120,000 clones, with roughly 78% occurring only once. Material for sequencing was PBMCs. Receptors originate from a male donor in good health and CMV-seronegative.

The gene calls are TRBV9 and TRBJ2-7; D uncertain. Germline CDR1 SGDLS, CDR2 YYNGEE. Deletions cut 0 bases from V and 0 bases from J, with 7 bases between. The CDR3 is 14 residues long. CDR3 residues: CASSVGGSSYEQYF. The CDR3 DNA follows: TGTGCCAGCAGCGTAGGTGGCAGCTCCTACGAGCAGTACTTC.

The chain joins TRBV15 to TRBJ2-3; D is unresolved. This CDR3 contains 14 residues. Trimming removed 1 base at V and 4 bases at J, with 9 bases between. Germline V gene sequence: CDR1 LNHNV, CDR2 YYDKDF (reference sequence). Here the CDR3 reads CATSRVFVADTQYF. CDR3 coding DNA: TGTGCCACCAGCAGAGTATTCGTTGCAGATACGCAGTATTTT.

This clone is medium-sized (0.01 to 0.1%) in the sample. V usage is TRBV5-6 and J usage is TRBJ1-3; no clear D. Trimming left V 4 bases short and J 5 bases short, with 19 bases between. CDR3 size: 16 residues. CDR1 is SGHDT and CDR2 is YYEEEE in the germline V gene. CDR3 in amino acids: CASSLPRGRYRNTIYF. DNA for the CDR3: TGTGCCAGCAGCCTACCTCGAGGGAGATACCGAAACACCATATATTTT.

The chain recombines TRBV7-9 with TRBJ2-1; 9 bases agree with TRBD1. This CDR3 is 11 amino acids long. Germline V lookup: CDR1 SEHNR, CDR2 FQNEAQ (reference sequence). V gave up 8 bases and J gave up 14 bases; unmatched junction bases: 7. CDR3 nucleotide sequence: TGTGCCAGCGGACAGGGGCAGGAAAAGTTCTTC. Protein: CASGQGQEKFF.

This clone was counted once. The gene calls are TRBV5-1 and TRBJ1-1; no definite D call. The CDR3 totals 17 residues. V was pared by 0 bases and J by 0 bases, with 15 bases between. Germline V gene data show CDR1 as SGHRS and CDR2 as YFSETQ. The CDR3 DNA sequence: TGCGCCAGCAGCTTGGCGTTCCGGGGAGCCTTGAACACTGAAGCTTTCTTT. As protein: CASSLAFRGALNTEAFF.

This chain links TRBV5-1 with TRBJ2-5, with TRBD1 identical over 8 bases. Germline V gene lookup returns CDR1 SGHRS and CDR2 YFSETQ. The V segment lost 4 bases and the J segment 2 bases; nucleotides outside the gene matches: 7. The CDR3 has 15 amino acids. The DNA of the CDR3 is TGCGCCAGCAGCGGGGACAGGATGGCGCAAGAGACCCAGTACTTC. It codes for CASSGDRMAQETQYF.

This clone has only one observation. The chain carries TRBV9 and TRBJ2-2, with 16 bases fitting TRBD2. From germline, CDR1 is SGDLS and CDR2 YYNGEE. This CDR3 contains 17 residues. V dropped 0 bases and J dropped 6; count of bases not matched to a gene: 2. DNA of the CDR3: TGTGCCAGCAGCGTAGTTGGGACTAGCGGGAGGGCCGGGGAGCTGTTTTTT. Protein product: CASSVVGTSGRAGELFF.

This chain uses TRBV19 with TRBJ1-4; D call uncertain. The CDR3 has 14 residues. Germline V gene data show CDR1 as LNHDA and CDR2 as SQIVND (reference sequence). With 3 bases removed from V and 8 bases from J, the gap between germline ends came to 13 bases. The CDR3 is CASSIVGGREKLFF. The CDR3 DNA sequence: TGTGCCAGTAGTATTGTCGGCGGGCGGGAAAAACTGTTTTTT.

The chain combines TRBV4-2 with TRBJ2-7, with 9 bases fitting TRBD1. CDR3 size: 16 residues. Trimming at V came to 1 base and at J to 4 bases, leaving 8 bases not matched to a gene. The V gene's germline CDR1 is LGHNA and CDR2 YNFKEQ. Here the CDR3 DNA reads TGTGCCAGCAGCCAAGGGGTTGGGACAGGGTCGTACGAGCAGTACTTC. This gives the protein CASSQGVGTGSYEQYF.

The rearrangement joins TRBV28 to TRBJ1-2; D ambiguous. This CDR3 region has 13 residues. Germline CDR1 MDHEN, CDR2 SYDVKM. V was cut by 6 bases and J by 4 bases, with 12 bases left in between. The CDR3 DNA is TGTGCCAGCAGGCGGGCGGCGAGCTATGGCTACACCTTC. This codes for CASRRAASYGYTF.

This clone was counted between two and nine times. The rearrangement links TRBV5-1 to TRBJ2-3, with 7 bases identical to TRBD2. Trimming removed 4 bases from V and 2 bases from J; junction bases left unmatched: 1. Germline CDR1 is SGHRS and CDR2 is YFSETQ. The CDR3 sequence is 13 residues long. The CDR3 loop is CASSRDYTDTQYF. The CDR3 DNA reads as TGCGCCAGCAGCAGGGACTACACAGATACGCAGTATTTT.

This chain joins TRBV7-3 and TRBJ2-1, with 12 positions matching TRBD2. The germline V gene has CDR1 SGHTA and CDR2 FQGTGA. V trimming: 2 bases; J trimming: 0 bases; junction bases outside the gene matches: 17. CDR3 length: 22 residues. The CDR3 region is CASSLGGIGLAGILNSYNEQFF. The CDR3 bases are TGTGCCAGCAGCTTAGGAGGGATTGGACTAGCGGGGATTCTGAACTCCTACAATGAGCAGTTCTTC. Together with reference TRBV7-3 and TRBJ2-1, the CDR3 gives the full variable domain: GAGVSQTPSNKVTEKGKYVELRCDPISGHTALYWYRQSLGQGPEFLIYFQGTGAADDSGLPNDRFFAVRPEGSVSTLKIQRTERGDSAVYLCASSLGGIGLAGILNSYNEQFFGPGTRLTVL.

The V and J genes are TRBV2 and TRBJ1-1, with a possible D match to TRBD1 (6 bases). Germline CDR1 reads SNHLY; CDR2 reads FYNNEI. This CDR3 comprises 13 residues. V gave up 6 bases and J gave up 0 bases, with 8 bases separating them. The CDR3 reads CASRTGMNTEAFF. DNA for the CDR3: TGTGCCAGCAGGACAGGTATGAACACTGAAGCTTTCTTT.

Ten or more counts support this clone. The rearrangement joins TRBV2 to TRBJ2-6; tentative D call: TRBD2 (6 bases). This CDR3 region has 14 residues. The ends were cut back, 8 bases at V and 2 bases at J, with 10 bases in the middle. Germline assignment: CDR1 SNHLY and CDR2 FYNNEI. The CDR3 is CASDGGAGANVLTF. The CDR3 DNA reads as TGTGCCAGCGATGGAGGGGCTGGGGCCAACGTCCTGACTTTC.